This T cell receptor (beta chain) comes out of a study of shared clonotypes between healthy human individuals. Study summary: Three plates each covered CD4 naive and memory; CD8 naive two, CD8 memory one. Study outcomes and limitations: Across subsets, estimated richness was generally greater for naive than for memory populations.

Worth noting for this clone: Its cognate antigen is unknown.

Clones were read by immunoSEQ multiplex PCR, and TCRdb kept only the in-frame ones, dropping some. This sample has hundreds of thousands of clones, with 97% found just once. Donors included only healthy HIV-negative adults lacking recent acute infections or vaccinations. V dropped 1 base and J dropped 7 bases, with 7 bases sitting between them. The V gene's germline CDR1 is LNHNV and CDR2 YYDKDF (reference sequence). There are 12 residues in the CDR3. The receptor was isolated from a woman aged 25-40 years in good health. Sequenced input: naive CD4+ T cells sorted from blood. Subset in this sample: CD45RA+ positively selected. This chain links TRBV15 with TRBJ1-2; D not resolved. This CDR3 is CATSRVHGGYTF. The CDR3 bases are TGTGCCACCAGCAGAGTACACGGTGGCTACACCTTC.